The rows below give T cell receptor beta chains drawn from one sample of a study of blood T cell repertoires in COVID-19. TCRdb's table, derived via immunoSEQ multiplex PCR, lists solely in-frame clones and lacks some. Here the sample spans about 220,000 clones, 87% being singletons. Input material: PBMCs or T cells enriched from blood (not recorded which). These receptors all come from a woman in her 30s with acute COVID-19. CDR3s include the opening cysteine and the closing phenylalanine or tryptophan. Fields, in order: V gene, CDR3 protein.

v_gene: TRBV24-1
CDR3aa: CATSAKTGLNEQFF

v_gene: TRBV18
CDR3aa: CASSPPRQSSGNTIYF

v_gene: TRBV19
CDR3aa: CASSIPAGGSTEAFF

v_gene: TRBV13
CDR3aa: CASSAIGTANWNTEAFF

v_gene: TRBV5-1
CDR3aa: CASKGQTNEKLFF

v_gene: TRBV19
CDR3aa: CASSESAGLDNSPLHF

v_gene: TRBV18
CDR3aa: CASSPGAGSDNEQFF

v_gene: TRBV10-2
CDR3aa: CASSTTGNTEAFF

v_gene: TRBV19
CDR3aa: CASSAGRTGEEYGYTF

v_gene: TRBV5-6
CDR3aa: CASSPPGHLNTEAFF

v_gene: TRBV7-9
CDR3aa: CASSYTAEPLEETQYF

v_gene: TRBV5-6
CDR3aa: CASSLGTGHNEQFF

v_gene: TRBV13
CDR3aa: CASSLRDSVGSYNSPLHF

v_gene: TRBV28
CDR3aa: CASSKTGAYGYTF

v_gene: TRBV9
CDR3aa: CASSVDGRDRGYANTGELFF

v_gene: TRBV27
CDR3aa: CASSTSGGPNTGELFF

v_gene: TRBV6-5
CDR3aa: CASSYRTLGQETQYF

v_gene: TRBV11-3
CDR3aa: CASSSLGTDSTDTQYF

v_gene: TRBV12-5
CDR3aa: CASGLGFRDRGHGNTIYF

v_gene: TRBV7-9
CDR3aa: CASSSIQENTEAFF

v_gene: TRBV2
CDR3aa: CASSRGQDGYTF

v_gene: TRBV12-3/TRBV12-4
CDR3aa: CASSFAMAGELFF

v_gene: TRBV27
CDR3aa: CASSPGAGGVTDTQYF

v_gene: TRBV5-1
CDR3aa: CASGTGTVLYEQYF

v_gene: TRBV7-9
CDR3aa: CASSWTGGTEAFF

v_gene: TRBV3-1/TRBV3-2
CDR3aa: CASSLGRSSTDTQYF

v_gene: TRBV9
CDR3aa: CASSVAFDEQFF

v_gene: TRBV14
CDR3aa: CASSQESSYEQYF

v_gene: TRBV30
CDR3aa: CAWEPSGGTTEAFF